These 22 T cell receptor beta chains were all obtained from the same sample, sequenced in a study of blood T cell repertoires in COVID-19 (dated by TCRdb to the early 2020s). Library method: the immunoSEQ multiplex PCR assay. In its TCRdb copy, this immuneACCESS table keeps in-frame sequences only and misses some clones. Where compared with another copy, unresolved V genes explain less than half of these, and the others have no known cause. The sample table lists around 300,000 clones, roughly 86% of them with a count of one. The ten most abundant clones make up roughly 5.3% of the sample. Sample: PBMCs or T cells enriched from blood (not recorded which). The origin of the receptors is a woman younger than 45 who had recovered from COVID-19.

The V gene is TRBV6-4, the J gene TRBJ1-2; D is possibly TRBD1 (6 bases). The CDR3 has 12 residues. V was cut by 6 bases and J by 8 bases, with 13 bases left in between. Germline V CDR1 and CDR2: MRHNA, SNTAGT. CDR3 bases: TGTGCCAGCAGAGGGGGGGCCTTCGGCTACACCTTC. Residues: CASRGGAFGYTF.

This chain links TRBV3-1 (or the pseudogene TRBV3-2) with TRBJ2-7; 8 nucleotides align to TRBD1. Germline V lookup: CDR1 LGHDT, CDR2 YNNKEL (reference sequence). This CDR3 region has 14 residues. V shed 0 bases, J shed 5 bases, and the junction held 3 bases outside the gene matches. The CDR3 bases are TGTGCCAGCAGCCAAGAGGCAGGGGGCCACGAGCAGTACTTC. This sequence encodes CASSQEAGGHEQYF.

This clone was detected once. This chain links TRBV7-8 with TRBJ2-1; D is possibly TRBD1 (7 bases). The CDR3 totals 15 residues. From germline, CDR1 is SGHVS and CDR2 FQNEAQ. Deletions cut 6 bases from V and 10 bases from J, with 22 bases between. The CDR3: CASRPPGLRGEEQFF. The CDR3, as DNA: TGTGCCAGCAGACCCCCGGGACTCAGGGGGGAAGAGCAGTTCTTC.

The chain carries TRBV21-1 and TRBJ1-5. TRBV21-1 is labeled a pseudogene. The CDR3 length is 16 residues. The CDR3 is CASSYRRTVGGQPQHF. The CDR3 region has the DNA TGTGCCAGCAGCTATAGGCGGACTGTAGGCGGTCAGCCCCAGCATTTT.

A single count supports this clone. The CDR3 sequence is CASSKLQGDSPLHF. Written as DNA, the CDR3 is TGTGCCAGCAGCAAACTACAGGGAGATTCACCCCTCCACTTT. The chain employs TRBV6-5 and TRBJ1-6, with a possible D match to TRBD1 (6 bases). From germline, CDR1 is MNHEY and CDR2 SVGAGI. V was shortened by 6 bases and J by 8 bases, with 14 bases between the two germline ends. This CDR3 has 14 residues.

This CDR3 is CASSLTGTYNSPLHF. CDR3 sequence (DNA): TGTGCCAGCTCACTGACAGGGACTTATAATTCACCCCTCCACTTT. This rearrangement joins TRBV18 to TRBJ1-6, with 7 bases aligning to TRBD1. The CDR3 totals 15 residues. Germline V gene sequence: CDR1 KGHSH, CDR2 LQKENI. The trim removed 4 bases at V and 4 bases at J, leaving 4 bases unmatched. The full variable domain, with the rest looked up from reference TRBV18 and TRBJ1-6, is NAGVMQNPRHLVRRRGQEARLRCSPMKGHSHVYWYRQLPEEGLKFMVYLQKENIIDESGMPKERFSAEFPKEGPSILRIQQVVRGDSAAYFCASSLTGTYNSPLHFGNGTRLTVT.

This chain connects TRBV18 to TRBJ1-2; D not certain. There are 12 residues in the CDR3. Per the germline V gene, CDR1 is KGHSH and CDR2 is LQKENI. Between the trimmed V and J ends, which lost 4 bases and 1 base, there was a span of 4 bases. The CDR3 here is CASSQLNYGYTF. In nucleotides, the CDR3 is TGTGCCAGCTCACAACTTAACTATGGCTACACCTTC.

The genes are TRBV2 and TRBJ2-1, with D possibly TRBD1 on 5 matching bases. The CDR3 is made up of 14 amino acids. Germline V gene lookup returns CDR1 SNHLY and CDR2 FYNNEI. Deletions cut 1 base from V and 4 bases from J, with 8 bases between. The CDR3 region is CASSEGQPYNEQFF. The CDR3, as DNA: TGTGCCAGCAGTGAAGGACAGCCTTACAATGAGCAGTTCTTC.

The V call is TRBV10-1, the J call TRBJ1-4; 10 positions match TRBD1. The CDR3 consists of 16 residues. Germline CDR1 reads WNHNN; CDR2 reads SYGVQD (reference sequence). Trimming took 5 bases from V and 7 from J; bases not matched to a gene: 10. As DNA, the CDR3 is TGCGCCAGCAGTTCCGACAGGGGGCGCGTATTTGAAAAACTGTTTTTT. It codes for CASSSDRGRVFEKLFF.

Regarding this clone: Germline and junction disagree at one end, which may indicate a read error. The chain uses TRBV28 and TRBJ1-2; TRBD1 aligns across 10 bases. The CDR3 contains 15 residues. CDR1 is MDHEN, CDR2 SYDVKM, per germline. For the CDR3, the DNA is TGTGCCAGCAGTTTAGGGACAGGGGAAACTGACTGGCTAGCCTTC. Its protein product is CASSLGTGETDWLAF.

The V gene is TRBV7-9, the J gene TRBJ2-5; D remains unclear. This CDR3 region has 13 residues. Germline values: CDR1 SEHNR, CDR2 FQNEAQ (reference sequence). With 5 bases removed from V and 3 bases from J, the gap between germline ends came to 10 bases. CDR3 amino acids: CASSPPYEETQYF. In DNA, the CDR3 is TGTGCCAGCAGCCCGCCCTATGAAGAGACCCAGTACTTC.

The chain links TRBV6-5 to TRBJ2-7; TRBD1 agrees at 10 bases. Per the germline V gene, CDR1 is MNHEY and CDR2 is SVGAGI. V lost 6 bases, J lost 2 bases, and 7 bases stayed unmatched. This CDR3 is 15 amino acids long. The CDR3 spells CASSLTGTGAYEQYF. The CDR3 DNA reads TGTGCCAGCAGCTTAACCGGGACAGGGGCCTACGAGCAGTACTTC.

The genes are TRBV21-1 and TRBJ1-2; the table gives TRBD1 as D, unverified against the DNA. TRBV21-1 is designated a pseudogene. The CDR3 covers 24 residues. As DNA, the CDR3 is TGTGCCAGCAGCAAAGTCAAAAGGTGGGGACAGGCGTCGTGGTCGGGTATCCAGGGCTATGGCTACACCTTC. It specifies CASSKVKRWGQASWSGIQGYGYTF.

This chain connects TRBV14 to TRBJ1-2; 7 nucleotides agree with TRBD1. J gave up 5 bases and V 1 base, and 4 bases lay outside the gene matches. This CDR3 contains 14 residues. The germline V gene encodes CDR1 SGHDN and CDR2 FVKESK. The CDR3 nucleotides read TGTGCCAGCAGCCAAGTTGGACAGGAGTATGGCTACACCTTC. Protein sequence: CASSQVGQEYGYTF. Filled out from reference TRBV14 and TRBJ1-2, the complete variable domain reads EAGVTQFPSHSVIEKGQTVTLRCDPISGHDNLYWYRRVMGKEIKFLLHFVKESKQDESGMPNNRFLAERTGGTYSTLKVQPAELEDSGVYFCASSQVGQEYGYTFGSGTRLTVV.

The rearrangement uses TRBV27 and TRBJ2-7; a possible D gene is TRBD2 (5 bases). Trimming stripped 3 bases from V and 1 base from J, with 10 bases between. This CDR3 is 14 amino acids long. Germline lookup yields CDR1 MNHEY and CDR2 SMNVEV (reference sequence). The CDR3 nucleotides are TGTGCCAGCAGTTTTAACGGGGAATCCTACGAGCAGTACTTC. Residues: CASSFNGESYEQYF.

The rearrangement joins TRBV7-9 to TRBJ2-1, with D possibly matching TRBD2 (6 bases). Trimming took 5 bases from V and 9 from J, leaving 11 bases between them. The CDR3 length is 12 residues. Germline assignment: CDR1 SEHNR and CDR2 FQNEAQ (reference sequence). For the CDR3, the DNA is TGTGCCAGCAGCCTAGGACTAACTGAGCAGTTCTTC. Its protein is CASSLGLTEQFF.

The V gene is TRBV7-2, the J gene TRBJ2-2, with 13 bases that match TRBD2. The CDR3 has 13 residues. Germline V CDR1 and CDR2: SGHTA, FQGNSA. V lost 5 bases, J lost 13 bases, and 4 bases stayed unmatched. This CDR3 is CASSRTSGGPLFF. In DNA form, the CDR3 reads TGTGCCAGCAGCAGGACTAGCGGGGGCCCGCTGTTTTTT.

The chain carries TRBV28 and TRBJ1-2; 7 nucleotides match TRBD1. This CDR3 is 14 amino acids long. Trimming at V came to 5 bases and at J to 1 base, leaving 4 bases not matched to a gene. Germline V gene sequence: CDR1 MDHEN, CDR2 SYDVKM. The CDR3 coding sequence is TGTGCCAGCAGTGCCACAGGGGTTAACTATGGCTACACCTTC. Its translation: CASSATGVNYGYTF.

This clone was picked up one time. This chain joins TRBV29-1 and TRBJ1-2; the D is unclear. Trimming took off 8 bases at V and 5 bases at J, with 15 bases between the two ends. Germline CDR1 SQVTM, CDR2 ANQGSEA. CDR3 length: 12 amino acids. The CDR3 reads CSSRDPLYGYTF. For the CDR3, the DNA is TGCAGCTCGCGAGATCCTCTATATGGCTACACCTTC.

This clone was recorded a few times. This chain links TRBV14 with TRBJ1-2; D is unclear. The CDR3 has 14 amino acids. The germline V and J ends were trimmed by 0 bases and 1 base, with 6 bases remaining between them. Germline lookup yields CDR1 SGHDN and CDR2 FVKESK. As DNA, the CDR3 is TGTGCCAGCAGCCAAGATGCCTATAACTATGGCTACACCTTC. This sequence encodes CASSQDAYNYGYTF. Using reference TRBV14 and TRBJ1-2 for the parts outside the CDR3, the full variable domain is EAGVTQFPSHSVIEKGQTVTLRCDPISGHDNLYWYRRVMGKEIKFLLHFVKESKQDESGMPNNRFLAERTGGTYSTLKVQPAELEDSGVYFCASSQDAYNYGYTFGSGTRLTVV.

The rearrangement uses TRBV28 and TRBJ2-7, with 8 nucleotides matching TRBD2. CDR3 length: 16 residues. CDR1 is MDHEN, CDR2 SYDVKM, per germline. The J segment lost 4 bases and the V segment lost 9 bases, leaving 17 bases of the junction unmatched. CDR3 bases: TGTGCCAGTCTGATGCCCCCCCGGCGGGGGGATTACGAGCAGTACTTC. Translated, it gives CASLMPPRRGDYEQYF. Complete variable domain (other parts from reference TRBV28 and TRBJ2-7): DVKVTQSSRYLVKRTGEKVFLECVQDMDHENMFWYRQDPGLGLRLIYFSYDVKMKEKGDIPEGYSVSREKKERFSLILESASTNQTSMYLCASLMPPRRGDYEQYFGPGTRLTVT.

This clone turned up a few times. The V call is TRBV4-2, the J call TRBJ1-2, with D possibly TRBD1 on 5 matching bases. Germline CDR1 and CDR2: LGHNA and YNFKEQ. V was cut by 0 bases and J by 7 bases, with 12 bases left in between. CDR3 length: 14 amino acids. Here the CDR3 reads CASSQESGRGGYTF. The CDR3 DNA reads as TGTGCCAGCAGCCAAGAGTCAGGGAGGGGTGGCTACACCTTC.